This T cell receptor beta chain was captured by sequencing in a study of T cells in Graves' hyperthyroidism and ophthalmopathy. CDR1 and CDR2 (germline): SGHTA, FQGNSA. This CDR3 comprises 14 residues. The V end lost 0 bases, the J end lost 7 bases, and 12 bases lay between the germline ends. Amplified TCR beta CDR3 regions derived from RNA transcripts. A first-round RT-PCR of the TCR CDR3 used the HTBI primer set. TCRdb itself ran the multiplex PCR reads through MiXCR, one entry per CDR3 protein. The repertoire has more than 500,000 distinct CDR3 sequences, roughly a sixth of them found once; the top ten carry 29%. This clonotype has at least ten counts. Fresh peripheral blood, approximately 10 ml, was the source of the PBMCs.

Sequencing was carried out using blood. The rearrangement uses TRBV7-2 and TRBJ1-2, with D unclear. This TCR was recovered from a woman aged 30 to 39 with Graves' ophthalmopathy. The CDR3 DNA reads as TGTGCCAGCAGCTTAGCAAACGCGGCGGCTGGCTACACCTTC. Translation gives CASSLANAAAGYTF.